The clone carrying this T cell receptor beta chain was observed a handful of times. Antigen specificity is unknown. These data belong to a study of T cell repertoires in cytomegalovirus infection. Study summary: Recently identified HLA-C-restricted and well-studied HLA-B-restricted CMV epitopes were used.

TCRdb independently ran MiXCR on the reads; one entry per CDR3 protein. Of 110,000 to 150,000 distinct CDR3 sequences in the sample, more than 25% were seen once. The CDR3 is made up of 14 amino acids. Deletions cut 4 bases from V and 2 bases from J, with 12 bases between. The material was CD8+ T cells from cultured PBMCs, obtained from culture after CMV antigen stimulation. The TCR sequence derives from a human donor in good health (CMV status not recorded). Some clones in this sample may be carry-over from other donors' samples. The chain recombines TRBV12-3 or TRBV12-4 with TRBJ2-7, with D possibly being TRBD1 or TRBD2 (5 bases each). The CDR3 coding sequence is TGTGCCAGCAGTTCCGGGACGGGTACCTACGAGCAGTACTTC. As protein: CASSSGTGTYEQYF.